This entry lists 27 T cell receptor beta chains sequenced from one sample in a study of T cell responses to AZD1222 COVID-19 vaccine. Using immunoSEQ multiplex PCR, the repertoire was profiled, and TCRdb retains in-frame clones only, with some absent. The sample records more than 100,000 clones, around nine tenths being singletons. The sequencing here drew on peripheral blood, taken on day 0 of AZD1222 vaccination. Receptors originate from an adult in good health.

This chain joins TRBV2 and TRBJ2-4, with 7 positions matching TRBD2. CDR1 and CDR2 from the germline V gene are SNHLY and FYNNEI. The ends lost 8 bases at V and 6 bases at J; junction bases unmatched: 16. The CDR3 runs 16 residues. The CDR3 nucleotides are TGTGCCAGCGGTCCGGGAAGAGCGGGGTGGATAAACATTCAGTACTTC. This gives the protein CASGPGRAGWINIQYF.

The CDR3 coding sequence is TGTGCCAGCAGCCAAGTCGGGGGGCAGAAATATAATTCACCCCTCCACTTT. Translating gives CASSQVGGQKYNSPLHF. The genes are TRBV4-2 and TRBJ1-6; TRBD1 is a possible D gene (6 bases). From germline, CDR1 is LGHNA and CDR2 YNFKEQ. V lost 1 base, J lost 4 bases, and 14 bases lay in between. The CDR3 loop spans 17 amino acids.

The chain uses TRBV7-9 and TRBJ2-7; no reliable D call. V lost 5 bases and J lost 4, with 9 bases in between. The CDR3 runs to 12 residues. Germline V lookup: CDR1 SEHNR, CDR2 FQNEAQ (reference sequence). CDR3 bases: TGTGCCAGCAGCCACGCCCATTACGAGCAGTACTTC. Encoded protein: CASSHAHYEQYF.

V is TRBV6-5 and J is TRBJ2-5; D gene ambiguous. The V gene's germline CDR1 is MNHEY and CDR2 SVGAGI. The CDR3 has 13 amino acids. The V gene lost 0 bases and the J gene lost 6 bases, with 8 bases spanning the gap. The CDR3 is CASSYSFGKTQYF. The DNA of the CDR3 is TGTGCCAGCAGTTACTCATTTGGAAAGACCCAGTACTTC.

The V and J genes are TRBV29-1 and TRBJ2-3; D might be TRBD2 (6 bases). V was trimmed by 5 bases and J by 3 bases, leaving 18 bases between them. The germline gives CDR1 SQVTM, CDR2 ANQGSEA. The CDR3 spans 15 residues. The DNA for the CDR3 is TGCAGCGTTTTTAGATTGTCGGAGGGTACAGATACGCAGTATTTT. It specifies CSVFRLSEGTDTQYF.

V usage is TRBV9 and J usage is TRBJ2-5, with 8 bases aligning to TRBD2. The CDR3 is 16 residues long. J lost 2 bases, V lost 0 bases, and 6 bases had no gene match. In germline, CDR1 is SGDLS, CDR2 YYNGEE. CDR3 protein: CASSVGNSGEQETQYF. The CDR3 region has the DNA TGTGCCAGCAGCGTAGGGAATAGCGGGGAACAAGAGACCCAGTACTTC.

The genes are TRBV4-1 and TRBJ2-5, with 8 bases aligning to TRBD2. The CDR3 is made up of 17 amino acids. Trimming at V came to 5 bases and at J to 1 base, leaving 12 bases not matched to a gene. Germline loops: CDR1 MGHRA, CDR2 YSYEKL. CDR3 bases: TGCGCCAGCAGCTCCGGGGGGGGTACAGCCTCCCAAGAGACCCAGTACTTC. This translates into CASSSGGGTASQETQYF.

The chain carries TRBV6-5 and TRBJ2-1; D is perhaps TRBD1 or TRBD2 (5 bases each). V was clipped by 10 bases and J by 6 bases, with 13 bases between them. CDR1 is MNHEY, CDR2 SVGAGI, per germline. The CDR3 covers 12 residues. The chain's CDR3 is CAILGVGNEQFF. The CDR3 bases are TGTGCCATTTTGGGGGTAGGCAATGAGCAGTTCTTC.

J is TRBJ2-3 and V is TRBV5-6; weak D call: TRBD1 (6 bases). The CDR3 covers 16 residues. Germline loops: CDR1 SGHDT, CDR2 YYEEEE. V was pared by 3 bases and J by 2 bases, with 16 bases between. CDR3 amino acids: CASSSHLDSSTDTQYF. CDR3 sequence (DNA): TGTGCCAGCAGCTCCCATCTGGACAGTTCCACAGATACGCAGTATTTT.

The rearrangement uses TRBV5-6 and TRBJ1-6, with 8 bases fitting TRBD1. The CDR3 spans 15 residues. The germline CDR1 and CDR2 sequences are SGHDT and YYEEEE. J lost 8 bases, V lost 3 bases, and 7 bases had no gene match. The CDR3 loop reads CASSSPNRGDSPLHF. CDR3 coding DNA: TGTGCCAGCAGCTCGCCGAACAGGGGGGATTCACCCCTCCACTTT.

The rearrangement joins TRBV2 to TRBJ1-1, with TRBD1 identical over 7 bases. This CDR3 spans 13 amino acids. Trimming cost V 6 bases and J 5 bases; bases outside gene matches: 6. In germline, CDR1 is SNHLY, CDR2 FYNNEI. The CDR3 DNA follows: TGTGCCAGCAGGGCACAGGGGTTAACTGAAGCTTTCTTT. This translates into CASRAQGLTEAFF.

This chain connects TRBV3-1 (or the pseudogene TRBV3-2) to TRBJ1-1; D gene unclear. V was pared by 1 base and J by 2 bases, with 17 bases between. This CDR3 comprises 17 residues. Germline V gene sequence: CDR1 LGHDT, CDR2 YNNKEL (reference sequence). CDR3 coding DNA: TGTGCCAGCAGCCAAGGGGAGATGGGCAGCACAAACACTGAAGCTTTCTTT. Translating gives CASSQGEMGSTNTEAFF.

The gene calls are TRBV9 and TRBJ2-7, with 11 bases matching TRBD2. The CDR3 contains 15 residues. V lost 0 bases and J lost 3; bases outside the gene matches: 2. Germline loops: CDR1 SGDLS, CDR2 YYNGEE. CDR3 sequence reads: CASSVGTSGGYEQYF. The CDR3 bases are TGTGCCAGCAGCGTAGGTACTAGCGGGGGCTACGAGCAGTACTTC. The full variable domain, rest sourced from reference TRBV9 and TRBJ2-7, is DSGVTQTPKHLITATGQRVTLRCSPRSGDLSVYWYQQSLDQGLQFLIQYYNGEERAKGNILERFSAQQFPDLHSELNLSSLELGDSALYFCASSVGTSGGYEQYFGPGTRLTVT.

V and J are TRBV5-4 and TRBJ2-1; 11 positions agree with TRBD2. Germline CDR1 is SGHNT and CDR2 is YYREEE (reference sequence). This CDR3 contains 17 residues. V gave up 1 base and J gave up 7 bases; unmatched junction bases: 10. As DNA, the CDR3 is TGTGCCAGCAGCTTGACTCTGCTAGCGGGGGGTATGAATGAGCAGTTCTTC. It yields the protein CASSLTLLAGGMNEQFF.

The gene calls are TRBV5-1 and TRBJ2-7, with a possible D match to TRBD1 (5 bases). Trimming pared 1 base from V and 3 bases from J, leaving 11 bases between. CDR3 size: 14 residues. The germline V gene encodes CDR1 SGHRS and CDR2 YFSETQ. CDR3 loop: CASSLPTEDYEQYF. The CDR3 nucleotides are TGCGCCAGCAGCTTGCCGACAGAAGACTACGAGCAGTACTTC.

The rearrangement joins TRBV15 to TRBJ2-3, with D possibly being TRBD1 (6 bases). CDR3 size: 16 residues. The ends were cut back, 3 bases at V and 1 base at J, with 14 bases in the middle. The V gene's germline CDR1 is LNHNV and CDR2 YYDKDF (reference sequence). This CDR3 reads CATSRGYRVGTDTQYF. For the CDR3, the DNA is TGTGCCACCAGCAGGGGATACAGGGTGGGCACAGATACGCAGTATTTT.

The genes are TRBV7-2 and TRBJ1-3; D perhaps matches TRBD1 (6 bases). The CDR3 totals 15 residues. V lost 1 base, J lost 4 bases, and 11 bases lay in between. The germline V gene encodes CDR1 SGHTA and CDR2 FQGNSA. The CDR3: CASSLVTGTGNTIYF. DNA of the CDR3: TGTGCCAGCAGCTTAGTAACAGGGACAGGAAACACCATATATTTT.

The CDR3 nucleotides read TGTGCCAGTAGTATCGGCGGAGGGACAGGGGGCGGCACAGATACGCAGTATTTT. Translation: CASSIGGGTGGGTDTQYF. The chain has TRBV19 and TRBJ2-3; 12 positions match TRBD1. The V and J ends lost 3 bases and 1 base, in that order; junction bases with no gene match: 8. The CDR3 runs 18 residues. The germline V gene has CDR1 LNHDA and CDR2 SQIVND (reference sequence).

The rearrangement uses TRBV2 and TRBJ2-1, with D possibly being TRBD1 (6 bases). The germline CDR1 and CDR2 sequences are SNHLY and FYNNEI. Trimming pared 11 bases from V and 12 bases from J, leaving 26 bases between. The CDR3 length is 14 residues. The CDR3 protein is CASLRTELQVGQFF. The CDR3, as DNA: TGTGCCTCTCTTAGGACAGAACTACAGGTGGGGCAGTTCTTC.

The chain links TRBV25-1 to TRBJ1-1; D not resolved. Germline-derived CDR1 and CDR2 are MGHDK and SYGVNS. Trimming cost V 5 bases and J 1 base, with 11 bases left between them. This CDR3 comprises 14 residues. CDR3 in amino acids: CASSLGSANTEAFF. CDR3 coding DNA: TGTGCCAGCAGTTTGGGGAGTGCGAACACTGAAGCTTTCTTT. The full variable domain, rest sourced from reference TRBV25-1 and TRBJ1-1, is EADIYQTPRYLVIGTGKKITLECSQTMGHDKMYWYQQDPGMELHLIHYSYGVNSTEKGDLSSESTVSRIRTEHFPLTLESARPSHTSQYLCASSLGSANTEAFFGQGTRLTVV.

The chain is built from TRBV10-1 and TRBJ2-2; the D gene is possibly TRBD2 (6 bases). V was shortened by 0 bases and J by 2 bases, with 16 bases between the two germline ends. Germline CDR1 reads WNHNN; CDR2 reads SYGVQD (reference sequence). The CDR3 runs 18 residues. This chain's CDR3 is CASSESGSGGINTGELFF. The CDR3 region has the DNA TGCGCCAGCAGTGAGTCGGGATCCGGGGGAATTAACACCGGGGAGCTGTTTTTT.

The chain couples TRBV7-9 to TRBJ2-1, with 7 bases that match TRBD1. Trimming took 5 bases from V and 8 from J; bases not matched to a gene: 12. The length of the CDR3 is 15 residues. Per the germline V gene, CDR1 is SEHNR and CDR2 is FQNEAQ (reference sequence). The DNA of the CDR3 is TGTGCCAGCAGCCCTGTAGGGGGCCGATTTGATGAGCAGTTCTTC. Translated, it gives CASSPVGGRFDEQFF. The full variable domain, its missing parts supplied by reference TRBV7-9 and TRBJ2-1, is DTGVSQNPRHKITKRGQNVTFRCDPISEHNRLYWYRQTLGQGPEFLTYFQNEAQLEKSRLLSDRFSAERPKGSFSTLEIQRTEQGDSAMYLCASSPVGGRFDEQFFGPGTRLTVL.

The chain uses TRBV7-9 and TRBJ2-7; D possibly corresponds to TRBD2 (5 bases). V lost 6 bases and J lost 3, with 15 bases in between. The CDR3 has 14 amino acids. The germline V gene has CDR1 SEHNR and CDR2 FQNEAQ (reference sequence). The CDR3 coding sequence is TGTGCCAGCAGGAGCGGCCCTGTTGGCTACGAGCAGTACTTC. Protein: CASRSGPVGYEQYF.

This sequence joins TRBV6-4 and TRBJ1-2, with 12 bases aligning to TRBD1. Per germline, CDR1 MRHNA and CDR2 SNTAGT. The V gene end was trimmed by 4 bases and the J gene end by 7 bases; junction bases not matched to a gene: 1. CDR3 length: 13 residues. In DNA, the CDR3 is TGTGCCAGCAGTGTGGGACAGGGGGCTGGCTACACCTTC. Protein: CASSVGQGAGYTF.

The J gene is TRBJ1-1, the V gene TRBV5-1; TRBD1 matches at 7 bases. V was pared by 4 bases and J by 3 bases, with 9 bases of the junction left unmatched. Germline V gene sequence: CDR1 SGHRS, CDR2 YFSETQ. This CDR3 spans 15 amino acids. The DNA of the CDR3 is TGCGCCAGCAGCATCCCTCACCAGGGGGACACTGAAGCTTTCTTT. Protein: CASSIPHQGDTEAFF.

This clone was seen a single time. The V call is TRBV5-1, the J call TRBJ2-5, with D tentatively TRBD1 or TRBD2 (5 bases each). The CDR3 length is 17 residues. Germline CDR1 SGHRS, CDR2 YFSETQ. Deletions cut 5 bases from V and 0 bases from J, with 20 bases between. CDR3 DNA: TGCGCCAGCAGACCTCCTCCGGGACGGTTAAACCAAGAGACCCAGTACTTC. Its protein product is CASRPPPGRLNQETQYF.

The chain is built from TRBV6-5 and TRBJ2-2, with 10 bases matching TRBD1. Germline CDR1 and CDR2: MNHEY and SVGAGI. The CDR3 has 14 residues. J gave up 4 bases and V 6 bases, and 2 bases lay outside the gene matches. The CDR3 is CASRGTGVTGELFF. In DNA, the CDR3 is TGTGCCAGCAGGGGGACAGGGGTCACCGGGGAGCTGTTTTTT.